This T cell receptor beta chain was profiled in a study of CD8+ T cells in alopecia areata. Study context: The authors grafted skin from approximately 6-13-month-old C3H/HeJ donors with spontaneous alopecia onto approximately 6-11-week-old female C3H/HeJ mice. Study results and caveats: Higher clonality was seen in lesional scalp than in normal scalp, especially in alopecia totalis/universalis. The study found TCR sharing across patients less clear than in mice, possibly for HLA reasons.

Extracted RNA was reverse transcribed, and the resulting cDNA served as sequencing template. TCRdb's copy holds only in-frame clones and misses some; the assay was immunoSEQ multiplex PCR. The sample counts approximately 280,000 clones, none seen once; the ten largest own 0.9% to 1.5%. The CDR3 length is 13 residues. Unmatched junction bases numbered 1, after V lost 5 bases and J lost 5 bases. The V gene's germline CDR1 is FNHDT and CDR2 SITEND (reference sequence). Notes on this clone: Its antigen is not identified. The gene names given are mouse names. The read gets to within 4 residues of the CDR3 end, and the germline J gene fills in the rest. Other DNA sequences in this sample translate to the same CDR3.

Pooled cutaneous lymph node cells were sorted using CD4, CD8alpha, NKG2D, NKG2ACE and other markers. The origin of this receptor is a C3H/HeJ mouse with alopecia areata. For this mouse line, the MHC haplotype is H2-k. The chain uses TRBV19 and TRBJ2-1; 10 positions match TRBD1. The sample taken for sequencing was CD4+ T cells sorted from a lymph node. Incomplete CDR3 DNA: TGTGCCAGCAGCGGGACAGGGGATGCT. It encodes CASSGTGDA. The CDR3 reads in full as CASSGTGDAEQFF.